This T cell receptor (beta chain) was documented in a study of early T cells in non-severe SARS-CoV-2 infection. Study-level information: Unsorted whole-blood RNA was sequenced in bulk, leaving chains unpaired.

Tagging with unique molecular identifiers was applied to individual cDNA molecules. Via MiXCR, TCRdb re-called the 5' RACE reads, giving one row per CDR3 protein. The sample has 70,000 to 85,000 distinct CDR3 sequences; over 10% are singletons. This clonotype was counted a few times. Its specificity is unknown. The V gene's germline CDR1 is LGHDT and CDR2 YNNKEL (reference sequence). The length of the CDR3 is 14 residues. Trimming removed 2 bases at V and 0 bases at J, with 4 bases between. Study results and caveats: Matching with VDJdb favored anti-spike CD8 responses (missing private and CD4 specificities).

The rearrangement joins TRBV3-1 to TRBJ2-2; the D is unclear. This clonotype originated in an adult who was a healthcare worker with PCR-confirmed SARS-CoV-2 infection or an uninfected control (not recorded which). The sequenced sample was whole blood. The CDR3 DNA reads as TGTGCCAGCAGCCAACGCACGAACACCGGGGAGCTGTTTTTT. Residues: CASSQRTNTGELFF.